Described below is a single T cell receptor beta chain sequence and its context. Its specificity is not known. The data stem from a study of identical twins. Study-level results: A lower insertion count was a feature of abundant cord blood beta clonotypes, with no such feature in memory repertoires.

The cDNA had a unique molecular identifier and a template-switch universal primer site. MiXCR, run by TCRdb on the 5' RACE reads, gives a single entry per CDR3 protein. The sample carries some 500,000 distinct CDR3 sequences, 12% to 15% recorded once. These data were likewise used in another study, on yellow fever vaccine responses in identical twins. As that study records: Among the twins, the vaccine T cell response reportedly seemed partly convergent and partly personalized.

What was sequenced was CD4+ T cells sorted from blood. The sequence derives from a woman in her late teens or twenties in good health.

CDR3 in amino acids: CASSPLQTTYTEAFF. Written as DNA, the CDR3 is TGTGCCAGCTCACCACTTCAGACAACCTACACTGAAGCTTTCTTT. The chain joins TRBV18 to TRBJ1-1; D unclear. V shed 1 base and J shed 3 bases, with 12 bases lying between them. Germline CDR1 is KGHSH and CDR2 is LQKENI. This CDR3 has 15 amino acids.